This T cell receptor (beta chain) was profiled in a study of early T cells in non-severe SARS-CoV-2 infection. From the 5' RACE reads, TCRdb called clonotypes with MiXCR, one entry per CDR3 protein. The table includes 86,000 or so distinct CDR3 sequences, about 14% detected once. CDR1 and CDR2 (germline): KGHSH, LQKENI. The V end was cut by 3 bases, the J end by 4 bases, with 16 bases between. The CDR3 has 16 amino acids. Sample: whole blood. The V and J genes are TRBV18 and TRBJ2-1, with D uncertain. The clonotype was recovered from an adult who was a healthcare worker with PCR-confirmed SARS-CoV-2 infection or an uninfected control (not recorded which). CDR3: CASSPQSSLGYNEQFF. DNA of the CDR3: TGTGCCAGCTCACCCCAGAGTAGCTTAGGGTACAATGAGCAGTTCTTC.